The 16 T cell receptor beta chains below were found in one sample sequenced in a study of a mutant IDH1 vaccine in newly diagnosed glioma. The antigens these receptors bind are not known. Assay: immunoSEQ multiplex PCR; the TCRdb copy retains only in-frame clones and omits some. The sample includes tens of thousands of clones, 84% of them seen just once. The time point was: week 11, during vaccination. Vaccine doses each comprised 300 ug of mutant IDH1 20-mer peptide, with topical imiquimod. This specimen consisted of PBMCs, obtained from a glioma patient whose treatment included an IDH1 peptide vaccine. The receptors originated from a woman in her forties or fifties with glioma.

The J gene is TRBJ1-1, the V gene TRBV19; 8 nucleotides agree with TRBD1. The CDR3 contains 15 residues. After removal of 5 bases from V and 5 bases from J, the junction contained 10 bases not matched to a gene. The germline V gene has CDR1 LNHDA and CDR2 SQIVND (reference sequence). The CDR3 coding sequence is TGTGCCAGTAGTTTTGCGACAGGGGTATGGACTGAAGCTTTCTTT. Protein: CASSFATGVWTEAFF. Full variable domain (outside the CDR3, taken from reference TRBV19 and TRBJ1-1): DGGITQSPKYLFRKEGQNVTLSCEQNLNHDAMYWYRQDPGQGLRLIYYSQIVNDFQKGDIAEGYSVSREKKESFPLTVTSAQKNPTAFYLCASSFATGVWTEAFFGQGTRLTVV.

CDR3 sequence: CASRFRGRPGNTIYF. Here the CDR3 DNA reads TGTGCCAGCAGGTTCAGGGGGCGACCTGGAAACACCATATATTTT. The rearrangement uses TRBV27 and TRBJ1-3; 8 bases line up with TRBD1. The germline V gene encodes CDR1 MNHEY and CDR2 SMNVEV (reference sequence). This CDR3 contains 15 residues. V lost 6 bases to trimming and J lost 2 bases; unmatched junction nucleotides: 6.

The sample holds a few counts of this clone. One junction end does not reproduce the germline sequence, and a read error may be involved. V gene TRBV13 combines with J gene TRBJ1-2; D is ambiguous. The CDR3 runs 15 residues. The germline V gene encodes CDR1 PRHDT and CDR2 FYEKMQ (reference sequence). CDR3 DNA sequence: TGTGCCAGCAGTTTAGGCGGTTTCGAGGTCTATGGCTACACCTTC. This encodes CASSLGGFEVYGYTF.

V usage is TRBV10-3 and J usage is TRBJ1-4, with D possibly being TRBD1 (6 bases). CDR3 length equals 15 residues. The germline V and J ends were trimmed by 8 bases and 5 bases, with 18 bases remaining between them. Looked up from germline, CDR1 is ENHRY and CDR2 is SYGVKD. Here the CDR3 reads CAIAEHRDINEKLFF. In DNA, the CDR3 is TGTGCCATCGCCGAGCACCGGGACATAAATGAAAAACTGTTTTTT.

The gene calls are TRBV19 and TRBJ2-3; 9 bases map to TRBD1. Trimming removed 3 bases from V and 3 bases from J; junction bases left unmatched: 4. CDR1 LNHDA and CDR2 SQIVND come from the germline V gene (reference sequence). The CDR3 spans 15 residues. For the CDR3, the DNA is TGTGCCAGTAGTATGGGGACAGGGATAACAGATACGCAGTATTTT. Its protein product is CASSMGTGITDTQYF.

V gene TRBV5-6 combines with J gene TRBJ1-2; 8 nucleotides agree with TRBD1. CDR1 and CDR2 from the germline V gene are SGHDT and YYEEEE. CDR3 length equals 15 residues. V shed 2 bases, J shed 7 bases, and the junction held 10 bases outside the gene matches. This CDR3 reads CASSFRRQGMGGYTF. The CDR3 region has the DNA TGTGCCAGCAGCTTTAGGCGACAGGGGATGGGTGGCTACACCTTC.

CDR3 nucleotide sequence: TGTGCCAGCCTGGAGCGGGGCACAGATACGCAGTATTTT. This gives the protein CASLERGTDTQYF. J is TRBJ2-3 and V is TRBV6-5, with D possibly TRBD2 on 6 matching bases. In germline, CDR1 is MNHEY, CDR2 SVGAGI. The CDR3 length is 13 residues. V was shortened by 8 bases and J by 1 base, with 10 bases between the two germline ends.

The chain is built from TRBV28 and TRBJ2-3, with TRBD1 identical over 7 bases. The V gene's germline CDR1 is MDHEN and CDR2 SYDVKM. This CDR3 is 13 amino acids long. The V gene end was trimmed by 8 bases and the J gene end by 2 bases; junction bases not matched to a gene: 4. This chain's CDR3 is CASRGTVTDTQYF. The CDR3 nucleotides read TGTGCCAGCCGAGGGACAGTCACAGATACGCAGTATTTT.

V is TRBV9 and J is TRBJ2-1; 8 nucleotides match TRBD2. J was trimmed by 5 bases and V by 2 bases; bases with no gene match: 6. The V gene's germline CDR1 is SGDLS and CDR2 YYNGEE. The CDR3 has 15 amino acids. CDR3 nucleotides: TGTGCCAGCAGCGTCCGGGGGGGCCGAGACAATGAGCAGTTCTTC. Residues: CASSVRGGRDNEQFF.

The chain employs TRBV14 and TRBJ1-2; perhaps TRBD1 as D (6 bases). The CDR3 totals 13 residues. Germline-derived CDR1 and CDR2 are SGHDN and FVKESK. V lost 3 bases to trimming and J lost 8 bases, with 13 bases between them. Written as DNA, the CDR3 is TGTGCCAGCAGCCACCGTGGCCAGGGGGGCTACACCTTC. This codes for CASSHRGQGGYTF.

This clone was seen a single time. For the CDR3, the DNA is TGTGCCAGCAGTCGACAGGGGACCTCCTACGAGCAGTACTTC. Its protein product is CASSRQGTSYEQYF. This chain uses TRBV6-5 with TRBJ2-7; TRBD1 aligns across 8 bases. V shed 5 bases and J 0 bases; nucleotides not matched to a gene: 3. The germline CDR1 and CDR2 sequences are MNHEY and SVGAGI. The CDR3 spans 14 residues.

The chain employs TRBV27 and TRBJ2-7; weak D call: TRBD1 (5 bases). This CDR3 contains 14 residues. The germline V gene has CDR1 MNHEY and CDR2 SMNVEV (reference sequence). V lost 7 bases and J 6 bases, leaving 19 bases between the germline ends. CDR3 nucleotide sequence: TGTGCCAGCACCCCTATGTCAGGGTCTTTCGAGCAGTACTTC. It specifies CASTPMSGSFEQYF.

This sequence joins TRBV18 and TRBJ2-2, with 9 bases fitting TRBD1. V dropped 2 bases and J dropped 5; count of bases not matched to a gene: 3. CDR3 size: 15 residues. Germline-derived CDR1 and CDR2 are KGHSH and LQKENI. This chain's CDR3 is CASSPNRGQTGELFF. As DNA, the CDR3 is TGTGCCAGCTCACCAAACAGGGGGCAGACCGGGGAGCTGTTTTTT. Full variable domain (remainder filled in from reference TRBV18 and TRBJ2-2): NAGVMQNPRHLVRRRGQEARLRCSPMKGHSHVYWYRQLPEEGLKFMVYLQKENIIDESGMPKERFSAEFPKEGPSILRIQQVVRGDSAAYFCASSPNRGQTGELFFGEGSRLTVL.

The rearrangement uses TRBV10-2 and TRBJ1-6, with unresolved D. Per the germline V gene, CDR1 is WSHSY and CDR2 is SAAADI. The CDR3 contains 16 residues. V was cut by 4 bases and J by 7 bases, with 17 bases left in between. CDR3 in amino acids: CASSGLWGQTNSPLHF. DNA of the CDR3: TGCGCCAGCAGTGGACTCTGGGGTCAGACAAATTCACCCCTCCACTTT.

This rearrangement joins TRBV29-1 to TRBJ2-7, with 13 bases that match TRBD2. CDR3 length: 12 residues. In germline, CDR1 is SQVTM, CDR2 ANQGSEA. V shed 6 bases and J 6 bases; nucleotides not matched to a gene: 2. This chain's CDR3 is CSVGTSGVEQYF. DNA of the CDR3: TGCAGCGTGGGGACTAGCGGGGTCGAGCAGTACTTC.

CDR3 protein: CASSLEFGPYEQYF. The CDR3 DNA reads as TGTGCCAGCAGCTTAGAGTTCGGCCCCTACGAGCAGTACTTC. This sequence joins TRBV7-9 and TRBJ2-7; D gene ambiguous. CDR3 length: 14 amino acids. V lost 1 base to trimming and J lost 2 bases, with 9 bases between them. Per germline, CDR1 SEHNR and CDR2 FQNEAQ (reference sequence). The full variable domain, its missing parts supplied by reference TRBV7-9 and TRBJ2-7, is DTGVSQNPRHKITKRGQNVTFRCDPISEHNRLYWYRQTLGQGPEFLTYFQNEAQLEKSRLLSDRFSAERPKGSFSTLEIQRTEQGDSAMYLCASSLEFGPYEQYFGPGTRLTVT.